This TCR beta chain is drawn from a study of shared clonotypes between healthy human individuals. Study results and limitations: The sampled material consisted only of blood, and tissue repertoires are likely to differ. An anticipated effect of sequencing depth on clonotype sharing among donors was recognized.

In the case of this clone: Its antigen is not known.

Germline V CDR1 and CDR2: LNHDA, SQIVND (reference sequence). Trimming at V came to 6 bases and at J to 4 bases, leaving 14 bases not matched to a gene. This CDR3 comprises 16 residues. As originally analysed: ImmunoSEQ yielded junction-only sequences lacking quality scores, so filtering differed. Here immunoSEQ multiplex PCR was the method, and the copy in TCRdb shows in-frame clones only, minus some. The V and J calls and the clone size are those of that table, but D and trimming were determined from the DNA. Of approximately 2.1 million clones in the sample, approximately 93% were seen once. The receptor's source is a man aged 18-30 years in good health. Some clones in this sample may be carry-over from other donors' samples. The sequencing input was naive CD4+ T cells from PBMCs. Subset of the sample: CD45RA+ positively selected. The chain has TRBV19 and TRBJ1-1, with 7 bases aligning to TRBD1. CDR3 loop: CASRVDRAPWSTEAFF. The CDR3 bases are TGTGCCAGTAGAGTAGACAGGGCCCCGTGGAGCACTGAAGCTTTCTTT.